These 9 T cell receptor beta chains came from one sample sequenced in a study of post-analysis software for immune sequencing data. These TCRs' antigens remain unknown. Study outcomes and limitations: TRBV5-6, TRBV5-1 and TRBV20-1 belonged to a set of about five TRBV segments that were more frequent in patients than controls.

Included in the TCR beta cDNA libraries were unique molecular identifiers. TCRdb re-called the PCR reads with MiXCR, one entry per CDR3 protein. The table has about 820,000 distinct CDR3 sequences, roughly 50% seen once; the top ten hold around 4.5%. The material sequenced was blood. The origin of the receptors is a girl aged 5-17 years with multiple sclerosis.

The rearrangement uses TRBV5-1 and TRBJ2-6, with a weak D call TRBD2 (6 bases). CDR1 SGHRS and CDR2 YFSETQ come from the germline V gene. This CDR3 has 17 residues. V was trimmed by 4 bases and J by 0 bases, leaving 14 bases between them. CDR3 bases: TGCGCCAGCAGCCCCGGGGGTGCAAGCTCTGGGGCCAACGTCCTGACTTTC. Its translation is CASSPGGASSGANVLTF.

The chain links TRBV11-1 to TRBJ1-1; unclear D gene. CDR3 length: 17 residues. Germline CDR1 and CDR2: SGHAT and FQDESV (reference sequence). V lost 2 bases and J lost 0, with 16 bases in between. The CDR3 DNA follows: TGTGCCAGCAGCTTATACCGGGGAAGAAACCTGAACACTGAAGCTTTCTTT. Protein: CASSLYRGRNLNTEAFF.

This clonotype was seen more than once but under ten times. Here the CDR3 reads CSVQGTVNSPLHF. For the CDR3, the DNA is TGCAGCGTACAGGGGACGGTCAATTCACCCCTCCACTTT. The V gene is TRBV29-1, the J gene TRBJ1-6, with 7 bases identical to TRBD1. Germline assignment: CDR1 SQVTM and CDR2 ANQGSEA. Trimming at V came to 6 bases and at J to 7 bases, leaving 6 bases not matched to a gene. The CDR3 has 13 amino acids.

This clonotype was seen a few times. The chain is built from TRBV12-3 or TRBV12-4 and TRBJ2-4; D perhaps matches TRBD1 (6 bases). The last part of the DNA fits TRBJ2-7 better; the J call may be wrong. The CDR3 extends over 15 amino acids. The DNA for the CDR3 is TGTGCCAGCAGTATCCCGGGGTTGAGGGGGAGCGAGCAGTACTTC. Translated, it gives CASSIPGLRGSEQYF.

This clonotype was counted once. The chain recombines TRBV2 with TRBJ1-6; a possible D gene is TRBD1 (6 bases). The V end was cut by 2 bases, the J end by 8 bases, with 16 bases between. This CDR3 is 16 amino acids long. Per the germline V gene, CDR1 is SNHLY and CDR2 is FYNNEI. CDR3 in amino acids: CASSEPGTSIDSPLHF. DNA of the CDR3: TGTGCCAGCAGTGAACCGGGGACATCAATTGATTCACCCCTCCACTTT.

The chain carries TRBV20-1 and TRBJ2-5, with 9 positions matching TRBD1. The closer fit of TRBJ2-7 to the DNA end suggests the J call may be wrong. Germline V lookup: CDR1 DFQATT, CDR2 SNEGSKA (reference sequence). The CDR3 sequence is 14 residues long. The DNA for the CDR3 is TGCAGTGCTAGAGTCGCGGACAGGGGTTACGAGCAGTACTTC. Translated: CSARVADRGYEQYF.

V usage is TRBV29-1 and J usage is TRBJ2-7; D gene unclear. Germline CDR1 is SQVTM and CDR2 is ANQGSEA. The CDR3 consists of 11 residues. V lost 6 bases to trimming and J lost 1 base, with 7 bases between them. The CDR3 sequence: CSVAWSYEQYF. The CDR3 DNA reads TGCAGCGTAGCTTGGTCCTACGAGCAGTACTTC.

This clonotype occurred a few times. The chain joins TRBV6-2 or TRBV6-3 to TRBJ2-1; D assignment may be TRBD1 or TRBD2 (5 bases each). The CDR3 loop spans 15 amino acids. With 11 bases removed from V and 0 bases from J, the gap between germline ends came to 17 bases. CDR1 MNHEY and CDR2 SVGEGT come from the germline V gene. The chain's CDR3 is CAGSAAGSSYNEQFF. The CDR3 region has the DNA TGTGCCGGCTCCGCTGCAGGGAGCTCCTACAATGAGCAGTTCTTC.

The V call is TRBV5-6, the J call TRBJ2-1, with TRBD2 matching 9 bases. The CDR3 runs to 17 residues. The V segment lost 7 bases and the J segment 0 bases; nucleotides outside the gene matches: 11. Germline values: CDR1 SGHDT, CDR2 YYEEEE. CDR3 coding DNA: TGTGCCAGCCAGACTAGCGGCAACCTCGTCTCCTACAATGAGCAGTTCTTC. It translates to CASQTSGNLVSYNEQFF.